This TCR beta chain was sequenced during a study of T cell changes during pregnancy in multiple sclerosis. The table came from immunoSEQ multiplex PCR; TCRdb's copy has only in-frame clones and leaves some out. This table has fewer than 40,000 clones, about nine tenths appearing once. The length of the CDR3 is 14 residues. Looked up from germline, CDR1 is LNHDA and CDR2 is SQIVND (reference sequence). J lost 0 bases, V lost 5 bases, and 2 bases had no gene match. This chain connects TRBV19 to TRBJ1-1, with 8 positions matching TRBD1. The sequences come from CD8+ T cells from peripheral blood mononuclear cells, collected before pregnancy. This clonotype originated in a female donor with multiple sclerosis, enrolled in a pregnancy study. The chain's CDR3 is CASSPGGLNTEAFF. Written as DNA, the CDR3 is TGTGCCAGTAGTCCAGGGGGCTTGAACACTGAAGCTTTCTTT.